The 30 T cell receptor beta chains presented below share a single source sample, sequenced in a study of post-analysis software for immune sequencing data. Study outcomes and limitations: Controls had lower frequencies than patients of five TRBV segments, which included TRBV5-6, TRBV5-1 and TRBV20-1.

No cognate antigen is known for these TCRs. TCR beta cDNA libraries had unique molecular identifiers. A single record per CDR3 protein comes from TCRdb applying MiXCR to the PCR reads. The table includes around 710,000 distinct CDR3 sequences, about 45% detected once. Sequencing input: blood. The receptors were sampled from a girl aged 10-17 years with multiple sclerosis.

This clonotype was picked up a small number of times. The chain recombines TRBV20-1 with TRBJ2-3; D is perhaps TRBD1 (6 bases). CDR3 length: 14 amino acids. The germline V gene encodes CDR1 DFQATT and CDR2 SNEGSKA (reference sequence). CDR3: CSGPTGQRGDTQYF. In DNA, the CDR3 is TGCAGCGGCCCCACCGGGCAAAGGGGGGATACGCAGTATTTT.

The V and J genes are TRBV20-1 and TRBJ2-1; D remains unclear. Germline V gives CDR1 DFQATT, CDR2 SNEGSKA (reference sequence). The ends were cut back, 6 bases at V and 1 base at J, with 16 bases in the middle. The CDR3 is 15 residues long. The CDR3 nucleotides are TGCAGTGCACCGGACCCCATGAAGTCCTACAATGAGCAGTTCTTC. Translation gives CSAPDPMKSYNEQFF.

The genes are TRBV7-9 and TRBJ1-2; 8 bases are a match to TRBD1. CDR1 is SEHNR, CDR2 FQNEAQ, per germline (reference sequence). The CDR3 length is 14 residues. V was clipped by 7 bases and J by 4 bases; unmatched bases: 8. CDR3 bases: TGTGCCAGCAAGTTACAGGGGGATTTCTATGGCTACACCTTC. Translated, it gives CASKLQGDFYGYTF. The variable domain in full, with the rest retrieved from reference TRBV7-9 and TRBJ1-2, is DTGVSQNPRHKITKRGQNVTFRCDPISEHNRLYWYRQTLGQGPEFLTYFQNEAQLEKSRLLSDRFSAERPKGSFSTLEIQRTEQGDSAMYLCASKLQGDFYGYTFGSGTRLTVV.

This chain links TRBV6-1 with TRBJ2-3; possible D gene TRBD1, 6 bases. V dropped 5 bases and J dropped 2 bases, with 14 bases sitting between them. Germline CDR1 is MNHNS and CDR2 is SASEGT. The CDR3 spans 15 residues. The CDR3 coding sequence is TGTGCCAGCAGTCTAAGACAGGATCTCACAGATACGCAGTATTTT. This encodes CASSLRQDLTDTQYF.

The chain combines TRBV11-2 with TRBJ2-7; the D gene could be TRBD1 or TRBD2 (5 bases each). CDR1 is SGHAT and CDR2 is FQNNGV in the germline V gene. The CDR3 has 15 amino acids. V lost 1 base, J lost 4 bases, and 14 bases lay in between. CDR3 nucleotide sequence: TGTGCCAGCAGCTTAGCGGGACCGTCTCCTTACGAGCAGTACTTC. It is translated as CASSLAGPSPYEQYF.

The chain has TRBV5-1 and TRBJ2-5, with D possibly matching TRBD2 (5 bases). The V gene's germline CDR1 is SGHRS and CDR2 YFSETQ. CDR3 length: 14 amino acids. Between the trimmed V and J ends, which lost 0 bases and 5 bases, there was a span of 11 bases. The CDR3 region is CASSLAGVVETQYF. The CDR3 DNA reads as TGCGCCAGCAGCTTGGCCGGGGTTGTGGAGACCCAGTACTTC.

The chain couples TRBV12-3 or TRBV12-4 to TRBJ2-7, with TRBD1 matching over 8 bases. V dropped 3 bases and J dropped 5; count of bases not matched to a gene: 9. The CDR3 runs 15 residues. The CDR3 loop is CASSFSSGGNDEQYF. As DNA, the CDR3 is TGTGCCAGCAGTTTCTCATCAGGGGGCAACGACGAGCAGTACTTC.

This chain joins TRBV7-8 and TRBJ2-7; D remains unclear. V was shortened by 1 base and J by 3 bases, with 10 bases between the two germline ends. CDR3 length equals 14 residues. Germline CDR1 and CDR2: SGHVS and FQNEAQ. CDR3 nucleotide sequence: TGTGCCAGCAGCTTAGGCCAAGACCGCTACGAGCAGTACTTC. It encodes CASSLGQDRYEQYF.

This clonotype was detected once. The rearrangement links TRBV5-6 to TRBJ2-7; the D gene is possibly TRBD2 (6 bases). The J call may be in error: the DNA end matches TRBJ2-5 better. Germline lookup yields CDR1 SGHDT and CDR2 YYEEEE. There are 15 residues in the CDR3. The DNA for the CDR3 is TGTGCCAGCAGCTTGGTCGGGCGGGACGAGGAGACCCAGTACTTC. This codes for CASSLVGRDEETQYF.

In DNA, the CDR3 is TGTGCCATCAGGAACCCCGGGACAGGGGCCGGCGAGCAGTACTTC. Translation: CAIRNPGTGAGEQYF. The rearrangement joins TRBV10-3 to TRBJ2-7; 10 bases fit TRBD1. Trimming removed 6 bases from V and 6 bases from J; junction bases left unmatched: 11. The CDR3 totals 15 residues. Germline V gene lookup returns CDR1 ENHRY and CDR2 SYGVKD.

The chain combines TRBV20-1 with TRBJ1-1; D is unclear. Germline V gives CDR1 DFQATT, CDR2 SNEGSKA (reference sequence). The CDR3 length is 13 residues. V was trimmed by 3 bases and J by 2 bases, leaving 10 bases between them. CDR3 sequence (DNA): TGCAGTGCTAGTCGGGAGCCCAACACTGAAGCTTTCTTT. It codes for CSASREPNTEAFF.

The chain couples TRBV14 to TRBJ2-5, with D unresolved. TRBJ2-7 matches the DNA end more closely, so the J call is doubtful. CDR3 length: 12 amino acids. Germline CDR1 reads SGHDN; CDR2 reads FVKESK. This CDR3 is CASSQVFDEQYF. In nucleotides, the CDR3 is TGTGCCAGCAGCCAAGTGTTTGACGAGCAGTACTTC.

This clonotype was observed many times. This chain joins TRBV11-2 and TRBJ2-3; 7 bases are shared with TRBD2. V lost 4 bases, J lost 8 bases, and 3 bases stayed unmatched. The V gene's germline CDR1 is SGHAT and CDR2 FQNNGV. This CDR3 has 12 residues. In DNA, the CDR3 is TGTGCCAGCAGCTCCCCGGGGGGTACGCAGTATTTT. Protein sequence: CASSSPGGTQYF.

The chain is built from TRBV6-6 and TRBJ2-3; 14 bases are a match to TRBD2. CDR1 and CDR2 (germline): MNHNY, SVGAGI (reference sequence). Losses at the gene ends were 7 bases for V and 4 bases for J; bases not matched to a gene: 4. This CDR3 comprises 15 residues. As DNA, the CDR3 is TGTGCCAGCACCTCGACTAGCGGGAGGGCAGATACGCAGTATTTT. It yields the protein CASTSTSGRADTQYF.

The chain uses TRBV6-1 and TRBJ1-1; D is perhaps TRBD1 (5 bases). V was pared by 4 bases and J by 0 bases, with 15 bases between. CDR1 and CDR2 from the germline V gene are MNHNS and SASEGT. This CDR3 contains 16 residues. CDR3 loop: CASSALTGGVNTEAFF. CDR3 in DNA: TGTGCCAGCAGTGCACTAACGGGGGGAGTGAACACTGAAGCTTTCTTT.

This clonotype was detected once. The chain carries TRBV20-1 and TRBJ2-7; 8 nucleotides align to TRBD2. The J call is uncertain, as TRBJ2-5 better fits the DNA end. Looked up from germline, CDR1 is DFQATT and CDR2 is SNEGSKA (reference sequence). The CDR3 extends over 14 amino acids. For the CDR3, the DNA is TGCAGTGCTAGGACTAGCGACACGCAAGAGACCCAGTACTTC. Protein sequence: CSARTSDTQETQYF.

V and J are TRBV10-3 and TRBJ2-1, with D unclear. The V end lost 3 bases, the J end lost 4 bases, and 13 bases lay between the germline ends. The V gene's germline CDR1 is ENHRY and CDR2 SYGVKD. The CDR3 contains 15 residues. The CDR3 region has the DNA TGTGCCATCAGTGAAGTAAGGGCCGGATACAATGAGCAGTTCTTC. It encodes CAISEVRAGYNEQFF.

This chain links TRBV4-3 with TRBJ2-1; D is undetermined. With the DNA end fitting TRBJ2-7 better, the J assignment may be wrong. Germline assignment: CDR1 LGHNA and CDR2 YSLEER. This CDR3 has 15 amino acids. CDR3 sequence (DNA): TGCGCCAGCAGCCAAGTATATCGTAACTACAATGAGCAGTACTTC. It translates to CASSQVYRNYNEQYF.

The V and J genes are TRBV4-1 and TRBJ2-7; TRBD1 matches at 8 bases. From germline, CDR1 is MGHRA and CDR2 YSYEKL. Trimming cost V 3 bases and J 0 bases; bases outside gene matches: 7. The CDR3 is 16 residues long. The CDR3 is CASSHSGQENSYEQYF. As DNA, the CDR3 is TGCGCCAGCAGCCATTCGGGACAGGAGAACTCCTACGAGCAGTACTTC.

CDR3 sequence reads: CATASGQGASKQYF. The CDR3 DNA reads as TGTGCCACCGCCTCGGGACAGGGGGCATCCAAGCAGTACTTC. The chain recombines TRBV24-1 with TRBJ2-7, with 12 nucleotides matching TRBD1. V dropped 9 bases and J dropped 8; count of bases not matched to a gene: 10. The CDR3 length is 14 residues. Germline assignment: CDR1 KGHDR and CDR2 SFDVKD.

The genes are TRBV29-1 and TRBJ2-3; perhaps TRBD2 as D (6 bases). Trimming pared 6 bases from V and 1 base from J, leaving 14 bases between. Germline V gene sequence: CDR1 SQVTM, CDR2 ANQGSEA. This CDR3 spans 14 amino acids. The CDR3 bases are TGCAGCGTGGACTCTAGCGTCGGCACAGATACGCAGTATTTT. Amino acids: CSVDSSVGTDTQYF.

V usage is TRBV14 and J usage is TRBJ1-6; D unclear. Germline CDR1 is SGHDN and CDR2 is FVKESK. The CDR3 sequence is 14 residues long. The ends were cut back, 4 bases at V and 10 bases at J, with 14 bases in the middle. The CDR3 DNA reads TGTGCCAGCAGCCGGACGTTTGTGGGGTCACCCCTCCACTTT. It is translated as CASSRTFVGSPLHF.

This clonotype occurred a few times. The chain links TRBV7-9 to TRBJ2-1; TRBD2 agrees at 8 bases. CDR3 size: 16 residues. Germline CDR1 reads SEHNR; CDR2 reads FQNEAQ (reference sequence). V was clipped by 2 bases and J by 9 bases; unmatched bases: 12. CDR3 DNA sequence: TGTGCCAGCAGCTTATCCGCGGGAGGACGTCCCGGTGAGCAGTTCTTC. This gives the protein CASSLSAGGRPGEQFF.

This chain uses TRBV7-8 with TRBJ2-7; D call uncertain. This CDR3 has 14 residues. Deletions cut 4 bases from V and 4 bases from J, with 14 bases between. The germline gives CDR1 SGHVS, CDR2 FQNEAQ. CDR3 sequence (DNA): TGTGCCAGCAGCTCTCAGAGCCTCCTATACGAGCAGTACTTC. Translated, it gives CASSSQSLLYEQYF.

In its sample, this clonotype was seen a few times. The gene calls are TRBV5-5 and TRBJ1-2; maybe TRBD1 (6 bases). This CDR3 has 15 residues. Trimming removed 3 bases from V and 3 bases from J, with 15 bases in between. In germline, CDR1 is SGHKS, CDR2 YYEKEE (reference sequence). The CDR3 loop reads CASSSNLQGDYGYTF. The CDR3 region has the DNA TGTGCCAGCAGCTCGAACCTACAGGGTGACTATGGCTACACCTTC.

The rearrangement joins TRBV6-1 to TRBJ2-5; perhaps TRBD2 as D (6 bases). Trimming took off 4 bases at V and 5 bases at J, with 14 bases between the two ends. Germline V gene sequence: CDR1 MNHNS, CDR2 SASEGT. The CDR3 is made up of 14 amino acids. The CDR3 sequence is CASSGGGGQETQYF. DNA of the CDR3: TGTGCCAGCAGTGGGGGAGGAGGCCAGGAGACCCAGTACTTC.

The chain carries TRBV29-1 and TRBJ2-7; 12 nucleotides agree with TRBD2. Trimming cost V 1 base and J 2 bases; bases outside gene matches: 6. Per germline, CDR1 SQVTM and CDR2 ANQGSEA. This CDR3 spans 16 amino acids. The CDR3 coding sequence is TGCAGCGTTGAAGGTGAGACTAGCGGGGGTCCCTACGAGCAGTACTTC. Translated, it gives CSVEGETSGGPYEQYF.

This clonotype was found once. V gene TRBV20-1 combines with J gene TRBJ2-1; D may be TRBD2 (5 bases). Trimming cost V 3 bases and J 8 bases, with 14 bases left between them. From germline, CDR1 is DFQATT and CDR2 SNEGSKA (reference sequence). The CDR3 totals 13 residues. The CDR3 spells CSARGWRHDEQFF. CDR3 coding DNA: TGCAGTGCTAGGGGGTGGAGGCACGATGAGCAGTTCTTC.

This clonotype turned up a few times. The rearrangement joins TRBV29-1 to TRBJ2-1; D not certain. In germline, CDR1 is SQVTM, CDR2 ANQGSEA. Trimming cost V 2 bases and J 11 bases, with 10 bases left between them. This CDR3 is 11 amino acids long. In nucleotides, the CDR3 is TGCAGCGTTGAAAGGTCCGGAAAGCAGTTCTTC. Translated, it gives CSVERSGKQFF.

This clonotype was picked up a small number of times. The rearrangement links TRBV15 to TRBJ2-4; 15 positions agree with TRBD2. The last part of the DNA fits TRBJ2-7 better; the J call may be wrong. Germline-derived CDR1 and CDR2 are LNHNV and YYDKDF (reference sequence). The CDR3 totals 16 residues. The DNA for the CDR3 is TGTGCCACCAGCAGAGATGGGGGACTAGCGGGAGGCGAGCAGTACTTC. As protein: CATSRDGGLAGGEQYF.